The 27 T cell receptor beta chains below come from one sample, sequenced in a study of T cells after yellow fever vaccination. MiXCR, run by TCRdb on the 5' RACE reads, gives a single entry per CDR3 protein. The top ten hold roughly 36% of the sample, which has about 160,000 distinct CDR3 sequences, around 8.5% seen once. The sequences come from CD8+ T cells sorted from PBMCs, collected 45 days after the yellow fever booster vaccination. The receptors originated from a man between 18 and 29 years old who received the YFV17D yellow fever vaccine.

This chain uses TRBV20-1 with TRBJ2-1, with 14 positions matching TRBD2. The CDR3 consists of 16 residues. The J segment lost 6 bases and the V segment lost 3 bases, leaving 7 bases of the junction unmatched. Per the germline V gene, CDR1 is DFQATT and CDR2 is SNEGSKA (reference sequence). CDR3 sequence: CSASPTSGGAGNEQFF. The CDR3 DNA follows: TGCAGTGCTAGCCCGACTAGCGGGGGGGCAGGCAATGAGCAGTTCTTC.

The rearrangement links TRBV6-5 to TRBJ1-4; D is unresolved. The ends were cut back, 0 bases at V and 8 bases at J, with 10 bases in the middle. This CDR3 is 14 amino acids long. The germline gives CDR1 MNHEY, CDR2 SVGAGI. CDR3 DNA sequence: TGTGCCAGCAGTTACTCTTTCGGAGAAGAAAAACTGTTTTTT. This translates into CASSYSFGEEKLFF.

The rearrangement uses TRBV4-1 and TRBJ2-4; D is unclear. CDR3 length: 12 residues. Trimming left V 6 bases short and J 10 bases short, with 13 bases between. Germline values: CDR1 MGHRA, CDR2 YSYEKL. The CDR3 region has the DNA TGCGCCAGCAGACCGGACGGAAAAATTCAGTACTTC. Translated: CASRPDGKIQYF.

This clonotype occurred many times. V gene TRBV29-1 combines with J gene TRBJ2-5; 7 bases agree with TRBD2. This CDR3 spans 14 amino acids. Germline CDR1 SQVTM, CDR2 ANQGSEA. V gave up 6 bases and J gave up 3 bases; unmatched junction bases: 10. The CDR3 here is CSVIGAGNEETQYF. CDR3 in DNA: TGCAGCGTAATCGGAGCGGGGAATGAAGAGACCCAGTACTTC.

The rearrangement links TRBV20-1 to TRBJ1-2; 8 bases line up with TRBD1. The CDR3 has 11 residues. V trimming: 0 bases; J trimming: 12 bases; junction bases outside the gene matches: 3. Germline-derived CDR1 and CDR2 are DFQATT and SNEGSKA (reference sequence). The CDR3 reads CSARDQGADTF. Written as DNA, the CDR3 is TGCAGTGCTAGAGATCAGGGGGCAGACACCTTC.

The V and J genes are TRBV3-1 and TRBJ2-1; 7 nucleotides match TRBD2. The CDR3 length is 15 residues. Germline V lookup: CDR1 LGHDT, CDR2 YNNKEL (reference sequence). V lost 4 bases to trimming and J lost 6 bases; unmatched junction nucleotides: 9. The CDR3 protein is CASSPRASGGNEQFF. CDR3 in DNA: TGTGCCAGCAGCCCTAGGGCTAGCGGAGGCAATGAGCAGTTCTTC.

The chain has TRBV7-6 and TRBJ2-5; D may match TRBD1 or TRBD2 (5 bases each). CDR3 length equals 15 residues. CDR1 SGHVS and CDR2 FNYEAQ come from the germline V gene. Trimming pared 8 bases from V and 3 bases from J, leaving 19 bases between. The CDR3 sequence: CASRPNRGFKETQYF. CDR3 bases: TGTGCCAGCCGCCCGAACCGGGGCTTCAAAGAGACCCAGTACTTC.

V is TRBV12-3 or TRBV12-4 and J is TRBJ1-5, with D perhaps matching TRBD1 (5 bases). The CDR3 spans 14 residues. Trimming cost V 8 bases and J 2 bases, with 13 bases left between them. This CDR3 reads CASSGTPGNQPQHF. CDR3 nucleotides: TGTGCCAGCTCAGGGACCCCTGGCAATCAGCCCCAGCATTTT.

This clonotype was detected only a few times. The chain recombines TRBV4-1 with TRBJ2-3; TRBD2 might be the D (6 bases). Germline lookup yields CDR1 MGHRA and CDR2 YSYEKL. The germline V and J ends were trimmed by 6 bases and 0 bases, with 16 bases remaining between them. This CDR3 comprises 16 residues. Here the CDR3 DNA reads TGCGCCAGCAGAGACCGGGGGAGGACTAGCACAGATACGCAGTATTTT. Protein sequence: CASRDRGRTSTDTQYF.

This clonotype came up a few times. J is TRBJ2-5 and V is TRBV9, with unresolved D. This CDR3 is 12 amino acids long. Germline CDR1 SGDLS, CDR2 YYNGEE. V lost 3 bases and J 7 bases, leaving 10 bases between the germline ends. The CDR3 is CASSGPQRTQYF. The DNA of the CDR3 is TGTGCCAGCAGCGGACCCCAAAGGACCCAGTACTTC.

This clonotype occurred a few times. This rearrangement joins TRBV6-6 to TRBJ2-1; D call uncertain. Germline CDR1 MNHNY, CDR2 SVGAGI (reference sequence). This CDR3 comprises 16 residues. Deletions cut 6 bases from V and 0 bases from J, with 15 bases between. The CDR3 protein is CASSFSAESSYNEQFF. CDR3 sequence (DNA): TGTGCCAGCAGCTTCTCGGCAGAGAGCTCCTACAATGAGCAGTTCTTC.

This chain links TRBV18 with TRBJ2-1; TRBD2 agrees at 11 bases. The CDR3 is 16 amino acids. After removal of 5 bases from V and 9 bases from J, the junction contained 12 bases not matched to a gene. Per germline, CDR1 KGHSH and CDR2 LQKENI. In DNA form, the CDR3 reads TGTGCCAGCTCAGGTAGCGGGGGGGCCGCGACGGGTGAGCAGTTCTTC. It translates to CASSGSGGAATGEQFF.

This clonotype was counted between two and nine times. This chain connects TRBV5-6 to TRBJ2-7, with TRBD1 matching over 8 bases. The ends lost 4 bases at V and 4 bases at J; junction bases unmatched: 13. The CDR3 covers 16 residues. Germline V gene sequence: CDR1 SGHDT, CDR2 YYEEEE. For the CDR3, the DNA is TGTGCCAGCAGCCAGGAGGTCCGCAGGGGGCATTACGAGCAGTACTTC. Its protein is CASSQEVRRGHYEQYF.

This clonotype was picked up a small number of times. The gene calls are TRBV6-2 or TRBV6-3 and TRBJ2-3, with TRBD1 matching 7 bases. The V gene's germline CDR1 is MNHEY and CDR2 SVGEGT. The CDR3 is 16 residues long. Trimming took 3 bases from V and 0 from J; bases not matched to a gene: 6. The CDR3 sequence: CASSYSRGYSTDTQYF. CDR3 DNA sequence: TGTGCCAGCAGTTATTCCAGGGGGTACAGCACAGATACGCAGTATTTT.

The sample holds a few counts of this clonotype. Written as DNA, the CDR3 is TGTGCCAGCAGTTACTCGCCGCAGGGGGGCGCAGATACGCAGTATTTT. It yields the protein CASSYSPQGGADTQYF. This rearrangement joins TRBV6-5 to TRBJ2-3; possibly TRBD1 for D (7 bases). The CDR3 runs 16 residues. Germline CDR1 and CDR2: MNHEY and SVGAGI. The germline V and J ends were trimmed by 0 bases and 4 bases, with 14 bases remaining between them.

In this sample, this clonotype turned up a few times. V gene TRBV5-5 combines with J gene TRBJ2-3; D might be TRBD1 or TRBD2, each matching 6 bases. The V gene's germline CDR1 is SGHKS and CDR2 YYEKEE (reference sequence). V was cut by 0 bases and J by 2 bases, with 10 bases left in between. This CDR3 is 15 amino acids long. In DNA, the CDR3 is TGTGCCAGCAGCTTGGGGGGGGCGACCACAGATACGCAGTATTTT. This gives the protein CASSLGGATTDTQYF.

The chain joins TRBV5-5 to TRBJ1-6; tentatively, D is TRBD1 (6 bases). This CDR3 spans 14 amino acids. Per germline, CDR1 SGHKS and CDR2 YYEKEE (reference sequence). Trimming stripped 3 bases from V and 9 bases from J, with 13 bases between. For the CDR3, the DNA is TGTGCCAGCAGCTACCCGGGGGCGGTTTCACCCCTCCACTTT. Its protein product is CASSYPGAVSPLHF.

This chain uses TRBV19 with TRBJ1-5, with D unresolved. The CDR3 runs to 13 residues. Germline V gene sequence: CDR1 LNHDA, CDR2 SQIVND (reference sequence). The CDR3: CALSATRNQPQHF. Here the CDR3 DNA reads TGTGCGCTCAGTGCGACACGCAATCAGCCCCAGCATTTT.

This clonotype occurred many times. The J gene is TRBJ1-5, the V gene TRBV27; D unresolved. Germline V gives CDR1 MNHEY, CDR2 SMNVEV (reference sequence). V lost 3 bases to trimming and J lost 1 base, with 7 bases between them. This CDR3 has 14 residues. CDR3 loop: CASSFGGSNQPQHF. As DNA, the CDR3 is TGTGCCAGCAGTTTTGGAGGGAGCAATCAGCCCCAGCATTTT.

This clonotype appeared a few times. This chain links TRBV25-1 with TRBJ1-1, with 10 bases matching TRBD1. V trimming: 7 bases; J trimming: 1 base; junction bases outside the gene matches: 3. CDR1 and CDR2 from the germline V gene are MGHDK and SYGVNS. The CDR3 runs 14 residues. CDR3 coding DNA: TGTGCCAGCAAGGGGGACAGGGGGAACACTGAAGCTTTCTTT. Protein: CASKGDRGNTEAFF.

This clonotype was picked up a small number of times. The CDR3 DNA follows: TGTGCCAGCAGTTACGGTCGACATCCCTACGAGCAGTACTTC. It translates to CASSYGRHPYEQYF. The gene calls are TRBV6-5 and TRBJ2-7; no reliable D call. V shed 2 bases and J shed 2 bases, with 10 bases lying between them. CDR1 is MNHEY, CDR2 SVGAGI, per germline. The CDR3 totals 14 residues.

This clonotype was found many times. The V and J genes are TRBV4-1 and TRBJ2-1; tentatively, D is TRBD2 (6 bases). This CDR3 has 17 residues. The V end was cut by 1 base, the J end by 10 bases, with 23 bases between. CDR1 is MGHRA and CDR2 is YSYEKL in the germline V gene. The CDR3 is CASSQVMGEVGYGEQFF. CDR3 sequence (DNA): TGCGCCAGCAGCCAAGTTATGGGGGAGGTGGGATATGGGGAGCAGTTCTTC.

This clonotype has a handful of counts. The chain links TRBV20-1 to TRBJ1-1; unclear D gene. From germline, CDR1 is DFQATT and CDR2 SNEGSKA (reference sequence). Trimming removed 5 bases at V and 1 base at J, with 14 bases between. This CDR3 contains 14 residues. The DNA of the CDR3 is TGCAGTGCTGAAACCGGGGAAAGGAACACTGAAGCTTTCTTT. This gives the protein CSAETGERNTEAFF.

This clonotype has at least ten counts. The J gene is TRBJ2-5, the V gene TRBV18, with 13 bases aligning to TRBD2. This CDR3 has 18 residues. Germline V gives CDR1 KGHSH, CDR2 LQKENI. The V segment lost 3 bases and the J segment 4 bases; nucleotides outside the gene matches: 11. For the CDR3, the DNA is TGTGCCAGCTCACCGCCAGGACTAGCGGGGGACAGTCTAGAGACCCAGTACTTC. The encoded protein is CASSPPGLAGDSLETQYF. Filled out from reference TRBV18 and TRBJ2-5, the complete variable domain reads NAGVMQNPRHLVRRRGQEARLRCSPMKGHSHVYWYRQLPEEGLKFMVYLQKENIIDESGMPKERFSAEFPKEGPSILRIQQVVRGDSAAYFCASSPPGLAGDSLETQYFGPGTRLLVL.

This clonotype showed up just a few times. Compared with germline, one end of the junction differs, possibly owing to a read error. This chain uses TRBV12-3 or TRBV12-4 with TRBJ2-5, with unresolved D. CDR3 size: 11 residues. CDR3 in amino acids: CASSLSGQLNF. Here the CDR3 DNA reads TGTGCCAGCAGTTTATCCGGGCAGTTGAACTTC.

The gene calls are TRBV27 and TRBJ2-3; TRBD1 aligns across 7 bases. The V gene end was trimmed by 5 bases and the J gene end by 0 bases; junction bases not matched to a gene: 8. This CDR3 comprises 16 residues. CDR1 is MNHEY and CDR2 is SMNVEV in the germline V gene (reference sequence). The CDR3 loop is CASSPLDRTSTDTQYF. DNA for the CDR3: TGTGCCAGCAGTCCACTGGACAGGACTAGCACAGATACGCAGTATTTT.

This clonotype turned up a few times. DNA of the CDR3: TGCGCCAGCAGCCCCACGGCAATCTATGGCTACACCTTC. The encoded protein is CASSPTAIYGYTF. The chain has TRBV4-1 and TRBJ1-2; D is unclear. This CDR3 contains 13 residues. CDR1 is MGHRA and CDR2 is YSYEKL in the germline V gene. Trimming left V 4 bases short and J 4 bases short, with 10 bases between.